The 8 T cell receptor beta chains reported below all come from one sample, sequenced in a study of blood T cells in healthy people across ages. Using a J-beta primer mix together with a sample-barcoded 5' primer, a second PCR was run for roughly 7 to 11 cycles. TCRdb fed the 5' RACE reads into MiXCR, producing one record per CDR3 protein. The profile covers 550,000 to 750,000 distinct CDR3 sequences, with 20% to 25% appearing a single time and under 4% taken by the ten largest. The specimen sequenced was blood. The receptors come from a man between 65 and 80 years old in good health.

This chain joins TRBV12-3 or TRBV12-4 and TRBJ2-5; D gene ambiguous. Between the trimmed V and J ends, which lost 7 bases and 1 base, there was a span of 10 bases. The CDR3 is 13 residues long. The CDR3 nucleotides are TGTGCCAGCAACGGGCAAATCCAAGAGACCCAGTACTTC. Encoded protein: CASNGQIQETQYF.

Only a few counts were recorded for this clonotype. The genes are TRBV6-1 and TRBJ1-3; maybe TRBD1 (6 bases). CDR1 is MNHNS, CDR2 SASEGT, per germline. V gave up 3 bases and J gave up 2 bases, with 14 bases separating them. The CDR3 covers 16 residues. CDR3 coding DNA: TGTGCCAGCAGTGACAGAAAACAGGGTGCTGGAAACACCATATATTTT. Amino acid sequence: CASSDRKQGAGNTIYF.

Points on this clonotype: A much larger clone lies a single base off, so this may be a read error. The CDR3 nucleotides are TGTGCCAGCAGCAACGGGGGGCACCTCTCCTACGGGCAGTACTTC. Protein sequence: CASSNGGHLSYGQYF. This chain connects TRBV27 to TRBJ2-7; tentatively, D is TRBD2 (7 bases). The CDR3 length is 15 residues. Germline V CDR1 and CDR2: MNHEY, SMNVEV (reference sequence).

The genes are TRBV4-1 and TRBJ1-4, with a weak D call TRBD1 (6 bases). Trimming removed 0 bases at V and 5 bases at J, with 16 bases between. Germline V lookup: CDR1 MGHRA, CDR2 YSYEKL. CDR3 length: 17 amino acids. The CDR3, as DNA: TGCGCCAGCAGCCAAGAATGGGGGGCGCAGGTGAATGAAAAACTGTTTTTT. This codes for CASSQEWGAQVNEKLFF.

The chain combines TRBV7-2 with TRBJ2-7, with D possibly matching TRBD2 (6 bases). Germline V gene data show CDR1 as SGHTA and CDR2 as FQGNSA. With 5 bases removed from V and 0 bases from J, the gap between germline ends came to 20 bases. The CDR3 consists of 17 residues. The CDR3 loop reads CASSPTAGLHSSYEQYF. Written as DNA, the CDR3 is TGTGCCAGCAGCCCCACCGCGGGGCTACATAGCTCCTACGAGCAGTACTTC. The full variable domain, rest sourced from reference TRBV7-2 and TRBJ2-7, is GAGVSQSPSNKVTEKGKDVELRCDPISGHTALYWYRQSLGQGLEFLIYFQGNSAPDKSGLPSDRFSAERTGGSVSTLTIQRTQQEDSAVYLCASSPTAGLHSSYEQYFGPGTRLTVT.

In this sample, this clonotype turned up many times. The genes are TRBV10-2 and TRBJ1-4, with D hard to call. Trimming took 4 bases from V and 6 from J, leaving 6 bases between them. The germline V gene encodes CDR1 WSHSY and CDR2 SAAADI. This CDR3 has 12 residues. The CDR3 nucleotides read TGCGCCAGCAGTGGTTTTGATGAAAAACTGTTTTTT. Translation gives CASSGFDEKLFF.

The chain couples TRBV4-2 to TRBJ2-4; the D gene is possibly TRBD1 (5 bases). The V end lost 0 bases, the J end lost 4 bases, and 10 bases lay between the germline ends. Germline V lookup: CDR1 LGHNA, CDR2 YNFKEQ. The CDR3 runs to 15 residues. In DNA form, the CDR3 reads TGTGCCAGCAGCCAAGATCCAGCAGGGAAAAACATTCAGTACTTC. It encodes CASSQDPAGKNIQYF.

In its sample, this clonotype was seen a few times. The V and J genes are TRBV20-1 and TRBJ2-4, with D possibly TRBD1 on 6 matching bases. The CDR3 length is 18 residues. The germline gives CDR1 DFQATT, CDR2 SNEGSKA (reference sequence). Trimming removed 0 bases at V and 0 bases at J, with 18 bases between. The DNA for the CDR3 is TGCAGTGCTAGAGATCTCGGAAGGACAGCCCTAGCCAAAAACATTCAGTACTTC. Translation: CSARDLGRTALAKNIQYF.